This T cell receptor (beta chain) appears in the sequencing data of a study of blood T cell repertoires in COVID-19. On the study more broadly: COVID-19 samples from acute and convalescent phases originated in the United States, Italy and Spain. Nucleic acid was either cDNA or gDNA, and it came from T cells, B-cell-depleted T cells, or PBMCs.

In the original processing: Nucleated cell number was recorded as an estimate derived from reference gene primer amplification. Repertoires were generated with immunoSEQ multiplex PCR, while TCRdb's copy carries only in-frame clones and drops some. That table supplies the V and J calls and clone size; D and trimming were determined from the DNA. The sample lists 220,000 or so clones; approximately 90% were seen once. This TCR was recovered from a man aged 60-69 years with COVID-19, enrolled during active disease. Specimen: peripheral blood.

In DNA form, the CDR3 reads TGTGCCAGCAGTTTAGGCGGATATAATGAAAAACTGTTTTTT. It translates to CASSLGGYNEKLFF. The V call is TRBV28, the J call TRBJ1-4; no clear D gene. Trimming stripped 2 bases from V and 4 bases from J, with 8 bases between. Germline CDR1 and CDR2: MDHEN and SYDVKM. The CDR3 is made up of 14 amino acids.